Shown below are 22 T cell receptor beta chains from a single sample sequenced in a study of siplizumab effects on memory and regulatory T cells. TCRdb's copy holds only in-frame clones and misses some; the assay was immunoSEQ multiplex PCR. This sample carries roughly 100,000 clones, roughly 90% of them seen once, and the ten largest clones take approximately 1.2%. Source material: CD4+ T cells sorted from blood. All receptors derive from a human donor in good health.

Turning to this clone: The same CDR3 arises from other DNA sequences in this sample as well. The chain combines TRBV18 with TRBJ2-7; no definite D call. Germline V CDR1 and CDR2: KGHSH, LQKENI. V was clipped by 0 bases and J by 1 base, with 4 bases between them. The CDR3 covers 13 residues. CDR3 sequence: CASSPPSSYEQYF. The CDR3 nucleotides are TGTGCCAGCTCACCACCCTCATCCTACGAGCAGTACTTC.

This clone appeared a single time. J is TRBJ2-7 and V is TRBV19; D might be TRBD1 or TRBD2, each matching 5 bases. This CDR3 comprises 12 residues. Germline CDR1 and CDR2: LNHDA and SQIVND (reference sequence). CDR3 sequence (DNA): TGTGCTAGTTCCGGGACCTCCTACGAGCAGTACTTC. Translating it yields CASSGTSYEQYF. Full variable domain (remainder filled in from reference TRBV19 and TRBJ2-7): DGGITQSPKYLFRKEGQNVTLSCEQNLNHDAMYWYRQDPGQGLRLIYYSQIVNDFQKGDIAEGYSVSREKKESFPLTVTSAQKNPTAFYLCASSGTSYEQYFGPGTRLTVT.

The chain joins TRBV6-6 to TRBJ2-5; D is possibly TRBD2 (6 bases). V lost 4 bases and J lost 1, with 10 bases in between. CDR3 length: 14 amino acids. The germline V gene has CDR1 MNHNY and CDR2 SVGAGI (reference sequence). This chain's CDR3 is CASSSGGTQETQYF. The CDR3, as DNA: TGTGCCAGCAGTTCCGGAGGGACCCAAGAGACCCAGTACTTC.

The chain couples TRBV7-3 to TRBJ1-2, with 7 bases aligning to TRBD1. The CDR3 consists of 14 residues. V shed 8 bases and J 8 bases; nucleotides not matched to a gene: 14. CDR1 is SGHTA, CDR2 FQGTGA, per germline. The CDR3 protein is CASAEFDRVSGYTF. The DNA of the CDR3 is TGTGCCAGCGCAGAATTTGACAGGGTGTCCGGCTACACCTTC.

This clone was recorded only once. The chain is built from TRBV5-1 and TRBJ2-7, with 8 bases aligning to TRBD1. The V segment lost 3 bases and the J segment 0 bases; nucleotides outside the gene matches: 2. Germline V gene lookup returns CDR1 SGHRS and CDR2 YFSETQ. The CDR3 has 14 amino acids. CDR3 coding DNA: TGCGCCAGCAGCTCCACAGGGGGCTCCTACGAGCAGTACTTC. The encoded protein is CASSSTGGSYEQYF.

Note on this clone: Other DNA sequences from this sample encode an identical CDR3 as well. V and J are TRBV5-1 and TRBJ2-3, with D perhaps matching TRBD1 or TRBD2 (6 bases each). This CDR3 contains 13 residues. The V end lost 1 base, the J end lost 6 bases, and 9 bases lay between the germline ends. Looked up from germline, CDR1 is SGHRS and CDR2 is YFSETQ. The CDR3 bases are TGCGCCAGCAGCTTGTGGGGGGCGGATACGCAGTATTTT. Its translation: CASSLWGADTQYF.

This chain uses TRBV11-2 with TRBJ2-2, with a tentative D call TRBD2 (5 bases). The CDR3 extends over 15 amino acids. The V end was cut by 4 bases, the J end by 0 bases, with 9 bases between. Germline assignment: CDR1 SGHAT and CDR2 FQNNGV. The CDR3 DNA reads as TGTGCCAGCAGCTCCGCCGGGGCGAACACCGGGGAGCTGTTTTTT. This gives the protein CASSSAGANTGELFF.

The rearrangement links TRBV27 to TRBJ2-7; TRBD2 agrees at 8 bases. CDR3 length: 15 amino acids. Germline trimming cut 4 bases from V and 2 bases from J; bases unmatched to any gene: 7. Germline assignment: CDR1 MNHEY and CDR2 SMNVEV (reference sequence). The CDR3 DNA follows: TGTGCCAGCAGTTGGGGCGGGAGGTCCACCTACGAGCAGTACTTC. Its protein is CASSWGGRSTYEQYF.

The V call is TRBV9, the J call TRBJ1-3; D is unclear. V was pared by 0 bases and J by 8 bases, with 12 bases between. The V gene's germline CDR1 is SGDLS and CDR2 YYNGEE. The CDR3 sequence is 14 residues long. Written as DNA, the CDR3 is TGTGCCAGCAGCGTAGGTTTTGTTGATGACACCATATATTTT. This encodes CASSVGFVDDTIYF.

The rearrangement links TRBV19 to TRBJ2-3; the match to TRBD2 covers 8 bases. The V and J ends lost 3 bases and 0 bases, in that order; junction bases with no gene match: 5. Germline CDR1 reads LNHDA; CDR2 reads SQIVND (reference sequence). The CDR3 totals 16 residues. CDR3 sequence reads: CASSIMTSASTDTQYF. The CDR3 nucleotides read TGTGCCAGTAGTATTATGACTAGCGCGAGCACAGATACGCAGTATTTT. The full variable domain, in which reference TRBV19 and TRBJ2-3 provide the parts outside the CDR3, is DGGITQSPKYLFRKEGQNVTLSCEQNLNHDAMYWYRQDPGQGLRLIYYSQIVNDFQKGDIAEGYSVSREKKESFPLTVTSAQKNPTAFYLCASSIMTSASTDTQYFGPGTRLTVL.

This rearrangement joins TRBV5-1 to TRBJ2-5, with D possibly called TRBD1 or TRBD2 (5 bases each). The ends were cut back, 0 bases at V and 5 bases at J, with 17 bases in the middle. The CDR3 loop spans 16 amino acids. Per the germline V gene, CDR1 is SGHRS and CDR2 is YFSETQ. The CDR3 coding sequence is TGCGCCAGCAGCTTGGGAGGGAGCGGCCCAGGGGAGACCCAGTACTTC. It translates to CASSLGGSGPGETQYF.

The rearrangement links TRBV6-1 to TRBJ2-5; no firm D call. The CDR3 runs to 11 residues. The germline V gene encodes CDR1 MNHNS and CDR2 SASEGT. Between the trimmed V and J ends, which lost 11 bases and 13 bases, there was a span of 20 bases. The CDR3, as DNA: TGTGCCGCCCGGACCACCCCCCGATTGTACTTC. Amino acids: CAARTTPRLYF.

Comments on this clone: Germline and junction disagree at one end, which may indicate a read error. The chain couples TRBV29-1 to TRBJ2-2; D perhaps matches TRBD2 (5 bases). Germline-derived CDR1 and CDR2 are SQVTM and ANQGSEA. The CDR3 spans 10 residues. The DNA of the CDR3 is TGCAGCGTTTGCTGCCGGGGAGCTGTTTTT. It codes for CSVCCRGAVF.

The chain combines TRBV6-6 with TRBJ2-7; 7 nucleotides agree with TRBD1. Germline V gene data show CDR1 as MNHNY and CDR2 as SVGAGI (reference sequence). The CDR3 sequence is 11 residues long. Trimming at V came to 5 bases and at J to 11 bases, leaving 6 bases not matched to a gene. The CDR3 DNA is TGTGCCAGCAGTGCGACAGGGTTGAAGTACTTC. Protein product: CASSATGLKYF.

This clone was seen a few times. The rearrangement joins TRBV28 to TRBJ2-1; D is perhaps TRBD1 (6 bases). The germline CDR1 and CDR2 sequences are MDHEN and SYDVKM. This CDR3 comprises 14 residues. Trimming cost V 7 bases and J 0 bases, with 10 bases left between them. The DNA of the CDR3 is TGTGCCAGCAACGAGGACAGCTCCTACAATGAGCAGTTCTTC. The encoded protein is CASNEDSSYNEQFF.

The count of this clone is one. V is TRBV28 and J is TRBJ1-1; D gene uncertain. CDR3 length: 16 amino acids. The V end was cut by 1 base, the J end by 1 base, with 13 bases between. Germline CDR1 reads MDHEN; CDR2 reads SYDVKM. CDR3: CASSLYRPQSNTEAFF. In DNA form, the CDR3 reads TGTGCCAGCAGTTTATATCGACCACAGTCGAACACTGAAGCTTTCTTT. The full variable domain, in which reference TRBV28 and TRBJ1-1 provide the parts outside the CDR3, is DVKVTQSSRYLVKRTGEKVFLECVQDMDHENMFWYRQDPGLGLRLIYFSYDVKMKEKGDIPEGYSVSREKKERFSLILESASTNQTSMYLCASSLYRPQSNTEAFFGQGTRLTVV.

This clone was seen a single time. The V call is TRBV7-8, the J call TRBJ1-1; D not resolved. Between the trimmed V and J ends, which lost 4 bases and 4 bases, there was a span of 22 bases. The CDR3 is 17 amino acids. Per germline, CDR1 SGHVS and CDR2 FQNEAQ. CDR3 protein: CASSYRYPRKGSTEAFF. CDR3 nucleotides: TGTGCCAGCAGCTACCGGTACCCTCGGAAAGGGAGCACTGAAGCTTTCTTT.

This clone has just a few counts. V and J are TRBV30 and TRBJ2-5; possibly TRBD2 for D (5 bases). V was cut by 8 bases and J by 0 bases, with 25 bases left in between. Germline lookup yields CDR1 GTSNPN and CDR2 SVGIG (reference sequence). The CDR3 has 17 residues. Here the CDR3 DNA reads TGTGCCACCTTTCAAACCCGCGGGTGGCGGAACCAAGAGACCCAGTACTTC. This sequence encodes CATFQTRGWRNQETQYF.

V usage is TRBV27 and J usage is TRBJ2-3; 10 nucleotides align to TRBD1. The CDR3 has 18 residues. Trimming took 4 bases from V and 4 from J; bases not matched to a gene: 14. Germline V gives CDR1 MNHEY, CDR2 SMNVEV (reference sequence). DNA for the CDR3: TGTGCCAGCAGTTCGGGTTTCCGGACAGGGGGGGGTGCAGATACGCAGTATTTT. This gives the protein CASSSGFRTGGGADTQYF.

The chain links TRBV7-2 to TRBJ2-4; 7 positions match TRBD1. V lost 5 bases, J lost 0 bases, and 10 bases stayed unmatched. From germline, CDR1 is SGHTA and CDR2 FQGNSA. This CDR3 is 17 amino acids long. The CDR3 bases are TGTGCCAGCAGCCCGATCAGGACAGGACCAGCCAAAAACATTCAGTACTTC. This gives the protein CASSPIRTGPAKNIQYF.

The V call is TRBV15, the J call TRBJ2-2; 11 nucleotides agree with TRBD1. Germline-derived CDR1 and CDR2 are LNHNV and YYDKDF (reference sequence). This CDR3 spans 18 amino acids. V shed 0 bases and J 6 bases; nucleotides not matched to a gene: 9. CDR3 sequence: CATSRDRHRDRGAGELFF. The CDR3 DNA is TGTGCCACCAGCAGAGATAGACACCGGGACAGGGGGGCCGGGGAGCTGTTTTTT.

The chain carries TRBV5-8 and TRBJ2-7; D is perhaps TRBD1 (6 bases). This CDR3 has 14 amino acids. Trimming cost V 4 bases and J 2 bases, with 13 bases left between them. Per germline, CDR1 SGHTS and CDR2 YDEGEE. CDR3 DNA: TGTGCCAGCAGCCCGTACACAGGGCCCTACGAGCAGTACTTC. This sequence encodes CASSPYTGPYEQYF. The variable domain in full, with the rest retrieved from reference TRBV5-8 and TRBJ2-7, is EAGVTQSPTHLIKTRGQQATLRCSPISGHTSVYWYQQALGLGLQFLLWYDEGEERNRGNFPPRFSGRQFPNYSSELNVNALELEDSALYLCASSPYTGPYEQYFGPGTRLTVT.